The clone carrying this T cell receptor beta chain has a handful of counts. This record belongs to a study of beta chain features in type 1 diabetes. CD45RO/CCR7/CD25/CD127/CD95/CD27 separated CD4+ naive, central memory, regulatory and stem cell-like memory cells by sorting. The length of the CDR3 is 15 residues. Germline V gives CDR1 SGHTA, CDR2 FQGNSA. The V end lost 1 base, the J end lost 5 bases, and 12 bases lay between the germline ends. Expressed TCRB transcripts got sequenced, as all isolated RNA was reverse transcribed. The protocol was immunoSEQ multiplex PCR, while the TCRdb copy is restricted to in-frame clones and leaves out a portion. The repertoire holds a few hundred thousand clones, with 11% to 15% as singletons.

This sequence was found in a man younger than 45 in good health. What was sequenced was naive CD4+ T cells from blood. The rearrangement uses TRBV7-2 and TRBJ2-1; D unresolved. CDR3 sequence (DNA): TGTGCCAGCAGCTTAGGGCCCTCTTCTAACAATGAGCAGTTCTTC. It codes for CASSLGPSSNNEQFF.